Shown below are 32 T cell receptor beta chains from a single sample sequenced in a study of spatial heterogeneity in lung cancer. Time point given: blood at routine non-recurrence follow-up after resection. TCRdb independently ran MiXCR on the 5' RACE reads; one entry per CDR3 protein. The table has fewer than 150,000 distinct CDR3 sequences, about 10% seen once; the top ten hold 24%. The sequencing used PBMCs, collected at follow-up. These receptors all stem from a female donor with early-stage non-small cell lung cancer.

The chain links TRBV3-1 to TRBJ2-3; 9 bases align to TRBD2. CDR1 LGHDT and CDR2 YNNKEL come from the germline V gene (reference sequence). The V and J ends lost 7 bases and 3 bases, in that order; junction bases with no gene match: 5. The length of the CDR3 is 14 residues. CDR3 residues: CASTWTSVTDTQYF. Here the CDR3 DNA reads TGTGCCAGCACCTGGACTAGCGTTACAGATACGCAGTATTTT.

This clonotype appeared many times. The chain links TRBV11-2 to TRBJ2-7; D gene unclear. The germline V gene encodes CDR1 SGHAT and CDR2 FQNNGV. CDR3 length equals 15 residues. V gave up 1 base and J gave up 0 bases, with 10 bases separating them. The CDR3 DNA reads TGTGCCAGCAGCTTAGTTCCAGCGAGCTCCTACGAGCAGTACTTC. It translates to CASSLVPASSYEQYF.

This clonotype was detected many times. This sequence joins TRBV20-1 and TRBJ2-7, with D unclear. The germline V gene has CDR1 DFQATT and CDR2 SNEGSKA (reference sequence). Trimming stripped 3 bases from V and 4 bases from J, with 4 bases between. The CDR3 loop spans 10 amino acids. The CDR3 region is CSASKYEQYF. CDR3 in DNA: TGCAGTGCTAGTAAATACGAGCAGTACTTC.

V gene TRBV6-2 or TRBV6-3 combines with J gene TRBJ2-7; 9 nucleotides match TRBD2. Looked up from germline, CDR1 is MNHEY and CDR2 is SVGEGT. CDR3 length: 13 amino acids. Trimming removed 10 bases from V and 5 bases from J; junction bases left unmatched: 9. The CDR3 spells CATRPGLANEQYV. As DNA, the CDR3 is TGTGCCACCCGCCCGGGACTAGCAAACGAGCAGTACGTC.

This clonotype came up a few times. The CDR3 here is CASSDRAYEQYF. CDR3 nucleotide sequence: TGTGCCAGCAGTGACAGAGCCTACGAGCAGTACTTC. The rearrangement uses TRBV18 and TRBJ2-7, with a possible D match to TRBD1 (5 bases). Germline CDR1 is KGHSH and CDR2 is LQKENI. Trimming removed 8 bases from V and 2 bases from J, with 10 bases in between. This CDR3 is 12 amino acids long.

The chain carries TRBV28 and TRBJ2-1; D not resolved. Trimming took 2 bases from V and 6 from J, leaving 17 bases between them. Germline values: CDR1 MDHEN, CDR2 SYDVKM. The CDR3 has 16 amino acids. CDR3 nucleotide sequence: TGTGCCAGCAGTTTAAGTGGAATACGCCGCGGCAATGAGCAGTTCTTC. This gives the protein CASSLSGIRRGNEQFF.

This chain connects TRBV18 to TRBJ2-1; D is unresolved. Germline V gene data show CDR1 as KGHSH and CDR2 as LQKENI. V was clipped by 4 bases and J by 4 bases, with 11 bases between them. The CDR3 is made up of 14 amino acids. The CDR3 DNA sequence: TGTGCCAGCTCACAGGCCGTAAGGTACAATGAGCAGTTCTTC. As protein: CASSQAVRYNEQFF.

A few counts support this clonotype. The chain couples TRBV30 to TRBJ2-2; no firm D call. Trimming cost V 3 bases and J 6 bases, with 11 bases left between them. The CDR3 has 13 residues. The V gene's germline CDR1 is GTSNPN and CDR2 SVGIG (reference sequence). The CDR3 protein is CAWRRLGPGELFF. The CDR3 DNA follows: TGTGCCTGGAGACGGCTTGGGCCCGGGGAGCTGTTTTTT.

In this sample, this clonotype turned up a few times. J is TRBJ2-7 and V is TRBV15; D is perhaps TRBD2 (5 bases). Germline V CDR1 and CDR2: LNHNV, YYDKDF (reference sequence). Trimming cost V 0 bases and J 2 bases, with 11 bases left between them. The CDR3 loop spans 15 amino acids. For the CDR3, the DNA is TGTGCCACCAGCAGAGATAAGGAGCGGACCTACGAGCAGTACTTC. Translated: CATSRDKERTYEQYF.

This chain uses TRBV5-1 with TRBJ2-7; the match to TRBD1 covers 7 bases. CDR3 length equals 13 residues. Per the germline V gene, CDR1 is SGHRS and CDR2 is YFSETQ. V trimming: 2 bases; J trimming: 7 bases; junction bases outside the gene matches: 6. CDR3 loop: CASSFGTAGEQYF. In DNA, the CDR3 is TGCGCCAGCAGCTTCGGGACAGCTGGGGAGCAGTACTTC.

Only a few counts were recorded for this clonotype. The V call is TRBV5-1, the J call TRBJ2-3; D is undetermined. Germline assignment: CDR1 SGHRS and CDR2 YFSETQ. V gave up 0 bases and J gave up 2 bases, with 7 bases separating them. The length of the CDR3 is 14 residues. CDR3 amino acids: CASSLAQNTDTQYF. The CDR3 coding sequence is TGCGCCAGCAGCTTGGCGCAGAACACAGATACGCAGTATTTT.

This clonotype has more than one count but fewer than ten. J is TRBJ1-5 and V is TRBV6-2 or TRBV6-3; D is unresolved. The germline V and J ends were trimmed by 2 bases and 4 bases, with 9 bases remaining between them. CDR1 is MNHEY, CDR2 SVGEGT, per germline. The CDR3 covers 14 residues. CDR3 DNA sequence: TGTGCCAGCAGTTACGTAGGGCCGAATCAGCCCCAGCATTTT. Its translation: CASSYVGPNQPQHF.

This clonotype was found many times. The J gene is TRBJ2-3, the V gene TRBV9; unclear D gene. Trimming left V 4 bases short and J 2 bases short, with 14 bases between. The CDR3 has 15 amino acids. Germline lookup yields CDR1 SGDLS and CDR2 YYNGEE. CDR3 region: CASSFQPTPTDTQYF. For the CDR3, the DNA is TGTGCCAGCAGCTTCCAGCCTACACCCACAGATACGCAGTATTTT.

There are many counts of this clonotype. The chain joins TRBV29-1 to TRBJ2-1; no reliable D call. V was shortened by 6 bases and J by 4 bases, with 16 bases between the two germline ends. Germline V gives CDR1 SQVTM, CDR2 ANQGSEA. The CDR3 extends over 14 amino acids. The CDR3, as DNA: TGCAGCGTCAGTGTCAGGCACATATACAATGAGCAGTTCTTC. It is translated as CSVSVRHIYNEQFF.

The table lists this clonotype with a few counts. This chain links TRBV19 with TRBJ2-1; 8 bases are a match to TRBD2. The CDR3 contains 14 residues. The J segment lost 8 bases and the V segment lost 6 bases, leaving 9 bases of the junction unmatched. CDR1 is LNHDA and CDR2 is SQIVND in the germline V gene (reference sequence). The CDR3 bases are TGTGCCAGTAGCGGGAGGGCCTCTTTCGATGAGCAGTTCTTC. This sequence encodes CASSGRASFDEQFF.

The rearrangement joins TRBV7-3 to TRBJ2-1; D gene uncertain. The CDR3 extends over 12 amino acids. The V end was cut by 2 bases, the J end by 8 bases, with 7 bases between. Looked up from germline, CDR1 is SGHTA and CDR2 is FQGTGA. CDR3 loop: CASSLHGDEQFF. The CDR3 bases are TGTGCCAGCAGCTTACATGGCGATGAGCAGTTCTTC.

The chain links TRBV6-1 to TRBJ1-5, with TRBD1 as a possible D gene (5 bases). The V gene lost 6 bases and the J gene lost 1 base, with 10 bases spanning the gap. Germline V lookup: CDR1 MNHNS, CDR2 SASEGT. The CDR3 is 14 residues long. CDR3 in amino acids: CASRRDVSNQPQHF. The CDR3 coding sequence is TGTGCCAGCAGACGGGACGTAAGCAATCAGCCCCAGCATTTT.

This clonotype was detected many times. The chain carries TRBV7-9 and TRBJ2-3; TRBD1 might be the D (5 bases). Trimming cost V 1 base and J 0 bases, with 5 bases left between them. CDR1 is SEHNR and CDR2 is FQNEAQ in the germline V gene (reference sequence). This CDR3 has 14 amino acids. This CDR3 reads CASSLEGSTDTQYF. DNA of the CDR3: TGTGCCAGCAGCTTAGAGGGGAGCACAGATACGCAGTATTTT.

This clonotype came up many times. The rearrangement joins TRBV11-2 to TRBJ2-4; D unresolved. CDR3 length: 15 amino acids. Germline CDR1 and CDR2: SGHAT and FQNNGV. Trimming pared 1 base from V and 7 bases from J, leaving 14 bases between. The CDR3 sequence is CASSLVLVILNIQYF. DNA for the CDR3: TGTGCCAGCAGCTTAGTGCTAGTAATCCTGAACATTCAGTACTTC.

The chain combines TRBV20-1 with TRBJ1-1; tentative D call: TRBD1 (5 bases). Deletions cut 6 bases from V and 3 bases from J, with 17 bases between. The CDR3 runs 14 residues. The germline V gene has CDR1 DFQATT and CDR2 SNEGSKA (reference sequence). The CDR3 reads CSAGSWGNYTEAFF. The CDR3 DNA reads TGCAGTGCGGGGAGCTGGGGCAATTACACTGAAGCTTTCTTT.

The CDR3 loop is CAWSGTGWGEQFF. The CDR3 region has the DNA TGTGCCTGGAGTGGTACAGGGTGGGGTGAGCAGTTCTTC. V is TRBV30 and J is TRBJ2-1, with D possibly being TRBD1 (6 bases). Trimming stripped 1 base from V and 9 bases from J, with 13 bases between. This CDR3 comprises 13 residues. Germline loops: CDR1 GTSNPN, CDR2 SVGIG (reference sequence).

This clonotype was seen a handful of times. The rearrangement joins TRBV29-1 to TRBJ2-3; no reliable D call. This CDR3 has 13 residues. Trimming removed 4 bases at V and 4 bases at J, with 12 bases between. The V gene's germline CDR1 is SQVTM and CDR2 ANQGSEA. Here the CDR3 reads CSVATLNADTQYF. The CDR3 DNA reads as TGCAGCGTTGCTACCCTTAACGCAGATACGCAGTATTTT.

The chain has TRBV28 and TRBJ2-2; perhaps TRBD2 as D (6 bases). CDR1 and CDR2 from the germline V gene are MDHEN and SYDVKM. CDR3 length equals 16 residues. V shed 3 bases and J shed 1 base, with 12 bases lying between them. CDR3 nucleotides: TGTGCCAGCAGTTTGGGAGGTAGCGGGAACACCGGGGAGCTGTTTTTT. Translating gives CASSLGGSGNTGELFF.

In this sample, this clonotype turned up a few times. The rearrangement joins TRBV2 to TRBJ2-6, with a possible D match to TRBD2 (5 bases). V shed 5 bases and J shed 1 base, with 15 bases lying between them. The CDR3 is 17 amino acids. CDR1 is SNHLY, CDR2 FYNNEI, per germline. CDR3 in amino acids: CASSSREFLSGANVLTF. The CDR3 DNA is TGTGCCAGCAGTTCCCGGGAATTTCTATCTGGGGCCAACGTCCTGACTTTC.

This clonotype has ten or more counts. This chain joins TRBV2 and TRBJ2-1; 7 bases line up with TRBD2. V gave up 1 base and J gave up 7 bases; unmatched junction bases: 10. Germline V CDR1 and CDR2: SNHLY, FYNNEI. This CDR3 has 16 residues. CDR3 loop: CASSEGLAPSENEQFF. The CDR3 coding sequence is TGTGCCAGCAGTGAAGGACTAGCTCCATCGGAGAATGAGCAGTTCTTC.

The chain combines TRBV12-3 or TRBV12-4 with TRBJ1-5; D perhaps matches TRBD1 (5 bases). V was clipped by 2 bases and J by 1 base, with 9 bases between them. There are 15 residues in the CDR3. The CDR3 is CASSLSGTSNQPQHF. CDR3 sequence (DNA): TGTGCCAGCAGTTTATCCGGGACCAGCAATCAGCCCCAGCATTTT.

This rearrangement joins TRBV18 to TRBJ2-3; weak D call: TRBD2 (6 bases). The germline V and J ends were trimmed by 3 bases and 3 bases, with 7 bases remaining between them. CDR3 size: 13 residues. The germline CDR1 and CDR2 sequences are KGHSH and LQKENI. The CDR3 loop reads CASSPGRTDTQYF. In DNA form, the CDR3 reads TGTGCCAGCTCACCTGGGAGGACAGATACGCAGTATTTT.

In this sample, this clonotype turned up many times. The chain combines TRBV6-1 with TRBJ2-3, with 9 bases matching TRBD2. With 4 bases clipped from V and 1 base from J, the junction kept 3 bases outside the gene matches. This CDR3 region has 15 residues. Per the germline V gene, CDR1 is MNHNS and CDR2 is SASEGT. CDR3 sequence reads: CASSGLAGRTDTQYF. CDR3 DNA: TGTGCCAGCAGTGGGCTAGCGGGACGCACAGATACGCAGTATTTT.

This clonotype showed up just a few times. This sequence joins TRBV5-1 and TRBJ2-1; a weak D match, TRBD2 (6 bases). Germline V lookup: CDR1 SGHRS, CDR2 YFSETQ. This CDR3 has 14 residues. The ends were cut back, 5 bases at V and 5 bases at J, with 14 bases in the middle. The CDR3 coding sequence is TGCGCCAGCAGACTAGTCCGGGAGCACAATGAGCAGTTCTTC. Its protein is CASRLVREHNEQFF.

The rearrangement joins TRBV28 to TRBJ1-2; D is perhaps TRBD1 (6 bases). Germline V gene sequence: CDR1 MDHEN, CDR2 SYDVKM. This CDR3 comprises 15 residues. The V end lost 3 bases, the J end lost 9 bases, and 20 bases lay between the germline ends. The CDR3 DNA sequence: TGTGCCAGCAGTTTTTCTCTGACAGGTCCCCTCAGCTACACCTTC. It specifies CASSFSLTGPLSYTF.

This clonotype was seen a few times. The chain has TRBV3-1 and TRBJ2-3, with 7 nucleotides matching TRBD2. CDR1 is LGHDT, CDR2 YNNKEL, per germline (reference sequence). The CDR3 consists of 15 residues. The V segment lost 6 bases and the J segment 2 bases; nucleotides outside the gene matches: 8. CDR3 sequence: CASRKASGHTDTQYF. For the CDR3, the DNA is TGTGCCAGCAGAAAGGCTAGCGGACACACAGATACGCAGTATTTT.

The rearrangement joins TRBV6-6 to TRBJ2-1; the match to TRBD2 covers 7 bases. The CDR3 consists of 14 residues. Germline values: CDR1 MNHNY, CDR2 SVGAGI (reference sequence). The J segment lost 6 bases and the V segment lost 6 bases, leaving 8 bases of the junction unmatched. This CDR3 is CASSLTSRGNEQFF. CDR3 in DNA: TGTGCCAGCAGCCTGACTAGCCGAGGCAATGAGCAGTTCTTC.